What follows are 26 T cell receptor beta chains derived from one specimen sequenced in a study of CD8 T cells in ankylosing spondylitis. TCRdb re-called the 5' RACE reads with MiXCR, one entry per CDR3 protein. The sample yields around 340,000 distinct CDR3 sequences, approximately 20% seen once. Sequencing was performed on blood, either unsorted or a sorted T cell fraction (not recorded which). Receptor source: a male donor with ankylosing spondylitis or in good health (not recorded which).

This clonotype was counted ten times or more. The rearrangement uses TRBV12-3 or TRBV12-4 and TRBJ1-1; 7 bases map to TRBD1. The CDR3 consists of 15 residues. V shed 5 bases and J 1 base; nucleotides not matched to a gene: 7. In DNA form, the CDR3 reads TGTGCCAGCAGTGGGTGGGACAGTGCGAACACTGAAGCTTTCTTT. Translated, it gives CASSGWDSANTEAFF.

The chain recombines TRBV27 with TRBJ1-2; 7 bases are a match to TRBD1. Germline CDR1 reads MNHEY; CDR2 reads SMNVEV (reference sequence). The CDR3 length is 13 residues. J was trimmed by 8 bases and V by 6 bases; bases with no gene match: 9. CDR3 sequence: CASSPGQAWGYTF. The CDR3 DNA is TGTGCCAGCAGCCCCGGACAGGCTTGGGGCTACACCTTC.

The chain recombines TRBV9 with TRBJ2-1; 12 nucleotides agree with TRBD2. Looked up from germline, CDR1 is SGDLS and CDR2 is YYNGEE. The CDR3 has 16 residues. J was trimmed by 4 bases and V by 3 bases; bases with no gene match: 5. The chain's CDR3 is CASSGRGLAGYNEQFF. The CDR3 bases are TGTGCCAGCAGCGGCCGAGGACTAGCGGGGTACAATGAGCAGTTCTTC.

This chain uses TRBV20-1 with TRBJ2-3; TRBD2 matches 7 bases. V lost 3 bases to trimming and J lost 1 base; unmatched junction nucleotides: 4. The CDR3 totals 14 residues. Germline CDR1 reads DFQATT; CDR2 reads SNEGSKA (reference sequence). Here the CDR3 reads CSASLAGGTDTQYF. CDR3 nucleotides: TGCAGTGCTAGTTTGGCGGGGGGCACAGATACGCAGTATTTT.

The chain uses TRBV29-1 and TRBJ2-5; 10 bases agree with TRBD2. CDR3 size: 16 residues. CDR1 is SQVTM and CDR2 is ANQGSEA in the germline V gene. Trimming at V came to 7 bases and at J to 0 bases, leaving 11 bases not matched to a gene. CDR3 in amino acids: CSAIPAGGMYQETQYF. CDR3 DNA sequence: TGCAGCGCAATTCCAGCGGGGGGGATGTACCAAGAGACCCAGTACTTC.

This chain links TRBV7-9 with TRBJ2-5; TRBD1 is a possible D gene (6 bases). The V end lost 5 bases, the J end lost 2 bases, and 12 bases lay between the germline ends. The CDR3 runs to 14 residues. The germline gives CDR1 SEHNR, CDR2 FQNEAQ (reference sequence). CDR3 protein: CASSLSGEQETQYF. In DNA form, the CDR3 reads TGTGCCAGCAGCCTCTCAGGGGAGCAAGAGACCCAGTACTTC.

The chain joins TRBV7-9 to TRBJ2-5; perhaps D is TRBD1 or TRBD2 (6 bases each). Germline loops: CDR1 SEHNR, CDR2 FQNEAQ (reference sequence). CDR3 length equals 14 residues. V was clipped by 5 bases and J by 5 bases, with 15 bases between them. CDR3 sequence (DNA): TGTGCCAGCAGCCCTCGGGGGCATTGGGAGACCCAGTACTTC. This encodes CASSPRGHWETQYF.

This clonotype was found a few times. The genes are TRBV3-1 and TRBJ2-2, with 7 nucleotides matching TRBD1. The V gene's germline CDR1 is LGHDT and CDR2 YNNKEL (reference sequence). V trimming: 4 bases; J trimming: 1 base; junction bases outside the gene matches: 3. The CDR3 contains 15 residues. The CDR3 sequence is CASSPWTGNTGELFF. Written as DNA, the CDR3 is TGTGCCAGCAGCCCCTGGACAGGGAACACCGGGGAGCTGTTTTTT.

The sample holds a few counts of this clonotype. The V and J genes are TRBV7-9 and TRBJ2-3, with D tentatively TRBD1 (6 bases). The CDR3 is 16 residues long. In germline, CDR1 is SEHNR, CDR2 FQNEAQ (reference sequence). V was pared by 5 bases and J by 3 bases, with 18 bases between. The CDR3 region has the DNA TGTGCCAGCAGCGAAGCACAGGGTACGGTGACAGATACGCAGTATTTT. Translating gives CASSEAQGTVTDTQYF.

The genes are TRBV27 and TRBJ2-3; 8 positions agree with TRBD1. The CDR3 extends over 14 amino acids. CDR1 and CDR2 (germline): MNHEY, SMNVEV (reference sequence). J gave up 5 bases and V 5 bases, and 6 bases lay outside the gene matches. In DNA, the CDR3 is TGTGCCAGCAGTCCGACAGGGGCCCTAGATACGCAGTATTTT. Its translation is CASSPTGALDTQYF.

The chain employs TRBV12-3 or TRBV12-4 and TRBJ2-1; possible D gene TRBD1, 5 bases. V lost 6 bases to trimming and J lost 5 bases, with 11 bases between them. This CDR3 has 13 residues. CDR3 nucleotide sequence: TGTGCCAGCAGGCCAAGGGGCGACAATGAGCAGTTCTTC. It is translated as CASRPRGDNEQFF.

The chain employs TRBV4-1 and TRBJ2-1, with D uncertain. The CDR3 totals 15 residues. V lost 0 bases and J 0 bases, leaving 6 bases between the germline ends. Germline loops: CDR1 MGHRA, CDR2 YSYEKL. For the CDR3, the DNA is TGCGCCAGCAGCCAAGATGAGAGCTCCTACAATGAGCAGTTCTTC. It specifies CASSQDESSYNEQFF.

This clonotype occurred a few times. The gene calls are TRBV5-1 and TRBJ2-1; D not resolved. This CDR3 contains 14 residues. Germline CDR1 SGHRS, CDR2 YFSETQ. With 2 bases removed from V and 6 bases from J, the gap between germline ends came to 12 bases. The CDR3 DNA follows: TGCGCCAGCAGCTTACTTCTAGGAAGCAATGAGCAGTTCTTC. This codes for CASSLLLGSNEQFF.

This rearrangement joins TRBV7-2 to TRBJ2-1, with 8 positions matching TRBD2. The germline CDR1 and CDR2 sequences are SGHTA and FQGNSA. With V trimmed by 7 bases and J by 4 bases, 12 bases remained unmatched. The CDR3 covers 16 residues. The CDR3 sequence: CASKLPWRGDYNEQFF. The CDR3 nucleotides read TGTGCCAGCAAATTACCCTGGCGGGGGGATTACAATGAGCAGTTCTTC.

The rearrangement joins TRBV28 to TRBJ2-3; the D gene is possibly TRBD2 (6 bases). Germline values: CDR1 MDHEN, CDR2 SYDVKM. Between the trimmed V and J ends, which lost 7 bases and 4 bases, there was a span of 15 bases. The CDR3 has 14 amino acids. The CDR3 region is CASTLPGEADTQYF. In nucleotides, the CDR3 is TGTGCCAGCACCCTCCCCGGGGAGGCAGATACGCAGTATTTT.

This clonotype has just a few counts. The gene calls are TRBV4-1 and TRBJ2-1, with D unresolved. CDR3 length: 15 amino acids. Per germline, CDR1 MGHRA and CDR2 YSYEKL. The V and J ends lost 3 bases and 6 bases respectively, with 15 bases between them. CDR3 sequence (DNA): TGCGCCAGCAGCCAGGAAAAGTACTACCGCAATGAGCAGTTCTTC. This translates into CASSQEKYYRNEQFF.

This clonotype was recorded only once. V is TRBV4-2 and J is TRBJ2-3, with D unresolved. Trimming left V 8 bases short and J 6 bases short, with 15 bases between. Per germline, CDR1 LGHNA and CDR2 YNFKEQ. The CDR3 consists of 13 residues. The CDR3 is CASGPIGGDTQYF. The DNA of the CDR3 is TGTGCCAGCGGACCCATCGGTGGGGATACGCAGTATTTT.

This chain links TRBV6-5 with TRBJ2-5; the D gene is possibly TRBD2 (6 bases). The CDR3 has 14 amino acids. V gave up 2 bases and J gave up 5 bases, with 12 bases separating them. Germline lookup yields CDR1 MNHEY and CDR2 SVGAGI. The CDR3 coding sequence is TGTGCCAGCAGTTACGCTGGGGGGTTGGAGACCCAGTACTTC. It yields the protein CASSYAGGLETQYF.

This clonotype showed up just a few times. The rearrangement uses TRBV14 and TRBJ1-1; weak D call: TRBD1 (5 bases). This CDR3 has 15 amino acids. The V gene's germline CDR1 is SGHDN and CDR2 FVKESK. V gave up 0 bases and J gave up 2 bases, with 10 bases separating them. The DNA for the CDR3 is TGTGCCAGCAGCCAAGAAGCAGGGACCAACACTGAAGCTTTCTTT. Translation gives CASSQEAGTNTEAFF.

V gene TRBV9 combines with J gene TRBJ1-5; D remains unclear. V lost 4 bases and J 6 bases, leaving 14 bases between the germline ends. There are 14 residues in the CDR3. CDR1 and CDR2 from the germline V gene are SGDLS and YYNGEE. The CDR3, as DNA: TGTGCCAGCAGCTTGGCGGAGGGAGGTCAGCCCCAGCATTTT. Translating it yields CASSLAEGGQPQHF.

This clonotype has just a few counts. This chain uses TRBV15 with TRBJ2-1; weak D call: TRBD2 (6 bases). CDR3 length: 15 residues. CDR1 is LNHNV, CDR2 YYDKDF, per germline (reference sequence). Trimming stripped 0 bases from V and 2 bases from J, with 8 bases between. Here the CDR3 DNA reads TGTGCCACCAGCAGAGAGGGGGAGGCCTACAATGAGCAGTTCTTC. As protein: CATSREGEAYNEQFF.

This clonotype has only a few counts. This chain uses TRBV7-8 with TRBJ2-2, with D possibly matching TRBD1 (6 bases). Trimming removed 3 bases from V and 9 bases from J, with 20 bases in between. Germline-derived CDR1 and CDR2 are SGHVS and FQNEAQ. This CDR3 is 16 amino acids long. CDR3 protein: CASSFRAGELFRELFF. In DNA form, the CDR3 reads TGTGCCAGCAGCTTTAGGGCAGGGGAGCTATTCCGGGAGCTGTTTTTT.

CDR3 in amino acids: CSVAGGGAGGTQYF. Written as DNA, the CDR3 is TGCAGCGTTGCTGGCGGGGGGGCCGGGGGGACCCAGTACTTC. The V gene is TRBV29-1, the J gene TRBJ2-5; TRBD2 matches 9 bases. CDR1 and CDR2 (germline): SQVTM, ANQGSEA. The CDR3 covers 14 residues. The J segment lost 7 bases and the V segment lost 4 bases, leaving 10 bases of the junction unmatched.

This clonotype showed up just a few times. CDR3 in DNA: TGTGCCACCAGTGATCAGAGGCTAGCGGGGATCGATGAGCAGTTCTTC. Translated, it gives CATSDQRLAGIDEQFF. This chain connects TRBV24-1 to TRBJ2-1, with 9 positions matching TRBD2. CDR1 is KGHDR, CDR2 SFDVKD, per germline. The CDR3 covers 16 residues. Trimming at V came to 3 bases and at J to 8 bases, leaving 10 bases not matched to a gene.

This clonotype has only a few counts. Here the CDR3 DNA reads TGTGCCTCCTCCCGGGGGGAGACTAACACCGGGGAGCTGTTTTTT. It codes for CASSRGETNTGELFF. The V and J genes are TRBV7-6 and TRBJ2-2; 7 bases match TRBD2. Germline trimming cut 11 bases from V and 2 bases from J; bases unmatched to any gene: 11. The CDR3 length is 15 residues. The V gene's germline CDR1 is SGHVS and CDR2 FNYEAQ.

V and J are TRBV7-6 and TRBJ2-1; D is perhaps TRBD2 (7 bases). CDR1 SGHVS and CDR2 FNYEAQ come from the germline V gene. Trimming shortened V by 0 bases and J by 7 bases, and 10 bases separated the two germline ends. The CDR3 spans 14 residues. In nucleotides, the CDR3 is TGTGCCAGCAGCTTAGCGAAGGGGGGGAATGAGCAGTTCTTC. This gives the protein CASSLAKGGNEQFF.